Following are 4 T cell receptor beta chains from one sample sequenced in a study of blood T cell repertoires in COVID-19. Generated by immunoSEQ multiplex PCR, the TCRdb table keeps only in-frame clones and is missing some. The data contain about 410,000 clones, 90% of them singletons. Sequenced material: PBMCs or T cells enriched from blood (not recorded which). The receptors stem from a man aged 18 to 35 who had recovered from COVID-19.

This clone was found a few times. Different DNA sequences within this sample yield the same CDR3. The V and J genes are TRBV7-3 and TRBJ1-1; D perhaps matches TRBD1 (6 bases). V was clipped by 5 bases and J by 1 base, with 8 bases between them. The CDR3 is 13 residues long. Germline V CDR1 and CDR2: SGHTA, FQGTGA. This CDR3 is CASSPGQNTEAFF. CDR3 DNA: TGTGCCAGCAGCCCGGGACAGAACACTGAAGCTTTCTTT.

The CDR3 region is CASSLGTSLHNEQFF. In DNA, the CDR3 is TGTGCCAGCAGCTTAGGGACTAGTTTGCACAATGAGCAGTTCTTC. The chain joins TRBV7-9 to TRBJ2-1, with 7 bases that match TRBD2. The CDR3 length is 15 residues. J gave up 5 bases and V 1 base, and 5 bases lay outside the gene matches. Per germline, CDR1 SEHNR and CDR2 FQNEAQ (reference sequence).

The CDR3 sequence is CASSLTGLQGEKLFF. CDR3 nucleotides: TGCGCCAGCAGCTTGACAGGGTTACAGGGTGAAAAACTGTTTTTT. This chain links TRBV5-1 with TRBJ1-4, with D perhaps TRBD1 (6 bases). V lost 1 base and J lost 7, with 14 bases in between. The CDR3 is made up of 15 amino acids. CDR1 SGHRS and CDR2 YFSETQ come from the germline V gene.

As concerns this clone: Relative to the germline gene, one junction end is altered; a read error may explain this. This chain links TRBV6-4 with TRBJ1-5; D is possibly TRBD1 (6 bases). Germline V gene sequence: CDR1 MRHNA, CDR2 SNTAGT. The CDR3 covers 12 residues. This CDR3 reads CASRNNRDAGSF. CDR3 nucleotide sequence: TGTGCCAGCAGGAACAACAGGGATGCGGGTAGTTTT.